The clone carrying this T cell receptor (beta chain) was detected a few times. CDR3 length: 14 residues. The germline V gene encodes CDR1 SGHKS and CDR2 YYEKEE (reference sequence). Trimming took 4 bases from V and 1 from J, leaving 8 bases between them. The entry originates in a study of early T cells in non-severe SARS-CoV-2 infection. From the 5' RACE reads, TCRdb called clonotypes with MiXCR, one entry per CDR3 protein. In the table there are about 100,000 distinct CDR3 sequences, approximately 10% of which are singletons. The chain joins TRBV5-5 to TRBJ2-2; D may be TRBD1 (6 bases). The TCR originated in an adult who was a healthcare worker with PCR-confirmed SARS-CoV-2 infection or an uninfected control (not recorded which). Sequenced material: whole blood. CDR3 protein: CASSPGQNTGELFF. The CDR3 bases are TGTGCCAGCAGCCCGGGACAGAACACCGGGGAGCTGTTTTTT.